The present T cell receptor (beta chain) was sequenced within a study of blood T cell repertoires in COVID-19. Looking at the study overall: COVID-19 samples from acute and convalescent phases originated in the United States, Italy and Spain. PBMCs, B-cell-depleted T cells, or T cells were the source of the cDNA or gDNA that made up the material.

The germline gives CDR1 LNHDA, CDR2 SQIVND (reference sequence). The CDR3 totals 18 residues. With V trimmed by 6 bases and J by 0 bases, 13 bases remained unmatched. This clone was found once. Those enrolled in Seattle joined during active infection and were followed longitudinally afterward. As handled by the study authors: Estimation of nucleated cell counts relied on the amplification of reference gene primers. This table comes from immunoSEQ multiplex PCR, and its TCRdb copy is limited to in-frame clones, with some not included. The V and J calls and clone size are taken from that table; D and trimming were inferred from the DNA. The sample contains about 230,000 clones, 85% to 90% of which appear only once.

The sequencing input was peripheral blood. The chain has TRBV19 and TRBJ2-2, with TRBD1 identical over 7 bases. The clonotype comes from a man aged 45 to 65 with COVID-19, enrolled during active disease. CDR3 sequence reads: CASSRRGQRNANTGELFF. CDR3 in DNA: TGTGCCAGTAGCCGCAGGGGACAGCGAAACGCGAACACCGGGGAGCTGTTTTTT.